The T cell receptor beta chain described here comes from a study of blood T cell repertoires in COVID-19. Study as a whole: Italy, Spain and the United States were the sources of the convalescent and acute COVID-19 samples. Sample material is recorded as cDNA or gDNA derived from T cells, B-cell-depleted T cells, or PBMCs.

Per the original data handling: It was from reference gene primer amplification that nucleated cell counts were estimated. TCRdb's table, derived via immunoSEQ multiplex PCR, lists solely in-frame clones and lacks some. The DNA gave D and trimming, while V, J and clone size come from that table. The sample carries approximately 500,000 clones, 70% to 90% recorded once. This CDR3 spans 18 amino acids. Germline lookup yields CDR1 SGHRS and CDR2 YFSETQ. V lost 0 bases to trimming and J lost 1 base; unmatched junction nucleotides: 3. Material for sequencing was peripheral blood. The chain combines TRBV5-1 with TRBJ2-3, with 15 bases that match TRBD2. The clonotype comes from a human donor in a cohort sampled during active COVID-19. The CDR3 is CASSLGTSGRAGTDTQYF. The CDR3 region has the DNA TGCGCCAGCAGCTTGGGGACTAGCGGGAGGGCCGGCACAGATACGCAGTATTTT.